This T cell receptor (beta chain) is from a study of shared clonotypes between healthy human individuals. Across the study: Three plates were used per donor for CD4 naive, three for CD4 memory, two for CD8 naive and one for CD8 memory.

The naive CD8 fraction comprised CD45RO-negative cells positively selected for CCR7 and excluded terminally differentiated effector memory CD45RA+ cells. Germline V CDR1 and CDR2: SGHDN, FVKESK. CDR3 length: 13 amino acids. V was pared by 4 bases and J by 7 bases, with 13 bases between. General study results and limits: Clonotype sharing across donors was expected to vary with sequencing depth. Rarefaction exposed incomplete sorted-subset sequencing despite large depth. In general, naive subsets displayed greater estimated richness than memory subsets did.

Data came from immunoSEQ multiplex PCR; TCRdb stores just in-frame clones and leaves some out. This sample has under 1 million clones, with roughly 92% found just once. As regards this clone: Its antigen remains unknown.

Sample: naive CD8+ T cells sorted from blood. This sequence originates from a man younger than 40 in good health. V gene TRBV14 combines with J gene TRBJ1-1; no firm D call. The CDR3 here is CASSPMTWDEAFF. The CDR3 bases are TGTGCCAGCAGCCCTATGACGTGGGATGAAGCTTTCTTT.